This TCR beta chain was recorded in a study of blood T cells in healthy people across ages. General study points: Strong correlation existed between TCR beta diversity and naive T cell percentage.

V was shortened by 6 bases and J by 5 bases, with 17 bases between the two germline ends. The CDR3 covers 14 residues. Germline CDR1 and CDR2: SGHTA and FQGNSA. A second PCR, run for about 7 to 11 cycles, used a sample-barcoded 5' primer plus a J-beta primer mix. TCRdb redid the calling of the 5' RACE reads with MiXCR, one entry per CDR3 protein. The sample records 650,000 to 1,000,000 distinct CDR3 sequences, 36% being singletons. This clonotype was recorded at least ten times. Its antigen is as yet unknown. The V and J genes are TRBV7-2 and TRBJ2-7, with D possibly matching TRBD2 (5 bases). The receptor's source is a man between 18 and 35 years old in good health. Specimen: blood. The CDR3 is CASRNLALRHEQYF. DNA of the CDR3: TGTGCCAGCAGGAATCTAGCCCTTCGCCACGAGCAGTACTTC.